Below, 18 T cell receptor beta chains from the same sample are listed, as sequenced in a study of control samples from healthy donors and cancer patients. Measured with immunoSEQ multiplex PCR; TCRdb has only the in-frame clones, and not every one. Among roughly 49,000 clones, approximately 94% were seen once, and the ten largest hold about 0.8%. The sample comprised PBMCs. All receptors derive from a man aged 30-40 years with colorectal cancer.

The chain carries TRBV30 and TRBJ1-1; TRBD1 might be the D (5 bases). Trimming left V 8 bases short and J 3 bases short, with 22 bases between. This CDR3 contains 15 residues. The germline gives CDR1 GTSNPN, CDR2 SVGIG (reference sequence). CDR3 bases: TGTGCCCCTCCCGGGGGGAGGTTATCGGACACTGAAGCTTTCTTT. Translation gives CAPPGGRLSDTEAFF.

V is TRBV27 and J is TRBJ2-4; a weak D match, TRBD2 (6 bases). This CDR3 comprises 16 residues. In germline, CDR1 is MNHEY, CDR2 SMNVEV (reference sequence). The V and J ends lost 5 bases and 3 bases respectively, with 17 bases between them. CDR3 nucleotides: TGTGCCAGCAGTGAAACGGGGGAGAAGGTCAAAAACATTCAGTACTTC. Translation: CASSETGEKVKNIQYF.

The CDR3 reads CAISVSVGSNTGELFF. In DNA form, the CDR3 reads TGTGCCATCAGTGTGTCGGTCGGGTCGAACACCGGGGAGCTGTTTTTT. This sequence joins TRBV10-3 and TRBJ2-2; D is uncertain. V lost 4 bases and J lost 0, with 12 bases in between. CDR1 is ENHRY and CDR2 is SYGVKD in the germline V gene. The CDR3 is made up of 16 amino acids.

DNA for the CDR3: TGTGCCAGCAGGTCTAGCGGGGGACCCGGGGAGCTGTTTTTT. It translates to CASRSSGGPGELFF. J is TRBJ2-2 and V is TRBV6-6, with 10 bases that match TRBD2. The CDR3 sequence is 14 residues long. The V segment lost 6 bases and the J segment 6 bases; nucleotides outside the gene matches: 4. The germline gives CDR1 MNHNY, CDR2 SVGAGI (reference sequence).

The V gene is TRBV4-3, the J gene TRBJ2-7; D gene unclear. Germline V gives CDR1 LGHNA, CDR2 YSLEER. Between the trimmed V and J ends, which lost 1 base and 3 bases, there was a span of 7 bases. There are 13 residues in the CDR3. CDR3 bases: TGCGCCAGCAGCCAAGGGCTGGGCTACGAGCAGTACGTC. This translates into CASSQGLGYEQYV.

This clone has only a few counts. The rearrangement joins TRBV5-6 to TRBJ1-4, with TRBD1 matching over 7 bases. Germline V gives CDR1 SGHDT, CDR2 YYEEEE. The CDR3 runs 16 residues. The V gene end was trimmed by 4 bases and the J gene end by 5 bases; junction bases not matched to a gene: 11. The CDR3 spells CASSPGTVLENEKLFF. The CDR3 bases are TGTGCCAGCAGCCCCGGGACAGTACTCGAAAATGAAAAACTGTTTTTT.

The count of this clone is one. This rearrangement joins TRBV14 to TRBJ2-4; 7 nucleotides align to TRBD1. The CDR3 is made up of 15 amino acids. CDR1 is SGHDN, CDR2 FVKESK, per germline. After removal of 4 bases from V and 6 bases from J, the junction contained 9 bases not matched to a gene. The CDR3 DNA reads TGTGCCAGCAGCCCGGGACAGTTTGCGAGAAACATTCAGTACTTC. Translating gives CASSPGQFARNIQYF.

This clone was picked up one time. The CDR3 coding sequence is TGCGCCAGCAGCTTGTATAGGGGGCGGTCGGGCACCGGGGAGCTGTTTTTT. Translating gives CASSLYRGRSGTGELFF. The V gene is TRBV5-1, the J gene TRBJ2-2; 7 nucleotides align to TRBD1. The CDR3 is 17 residues long. Germline CDR1 reads SGHRS; CDR2 reads YFSETQ. Trimming at V came to 1 base and at J to 4 bases, leaving 10 bases not matched to a gene.

V gene TRBV30 combines with J gene TRBJ1-1; 9 positions agree with TRBD1. The CDR3 sequence is 14 residues long. The germline V gene encodes CDR1 GTSNPN and CDR2 SVGIG (reference sequence). V lost 5 bases and J lost 1; bases outside the gene matches: 5. CDR3 in amino acids: CAWVGDRENTEAFF. Here the CDR3 DNA reads TGTGCCTGGGTAGGGGACAGGGAGAACACTGAAGCTTTCTTT.

As concerns this clone: An end of the junction differs from the germline gene, which may be a read error. J is TRBJ1-1 and V is TRBV27; TRBD1 might be the D (5 bases). Germline-derived CDR1 and CDR2 are MNHEY and SMNVEV (reference sequence). The length of the CDR3 is 16 residues. CDR3 nucleotides: TGTGCCAGTAGTGACAGCGGTTTAGGTTTAAACAATGAAGCTTTCTTT. Translated, it gives CASSDSGLGLNNEAFF.

The chain recombines TRBV19 with TRBJ1-4, with unresolved D. Deletions cut 10 bases from V and 0 bases from J, with 15 bases between. CDR1 is LNHDA and CDR2 is SQIVND in the germline V gene (reference sequence). The CDR3 is 15 residues long. CDR3 region: CATHDPGATNEKLFF. The CDR3 DNA follows: TGTGCCACCCACGACCCAGGAGCAACTAATGAAAAACTGTTTTTT.

The rearrangement joins TRBV5-4 to TRBJ2-1; D might be TRBD2 (5 bases). CDR1 and CDR2 (germline): SGHNT, YYREEE (reference sequence). The CDR3 is made up of 16 amino acids. Between the trimmed V and J ends, which lost 0 bases and 5 bases, there was a span of 15 bases. The CDR3 here is CASSLGRGSTDNEQFF. CDR3 in DNA: TGTGCCAGCAGCTTGGGGAGAGGGAGTACGGACAATGAGCAGTTCTTC.

This chain connects TRBV5-1 to TRBJ2-3, with D tentatively TRBD2 (7 bases). V lost 4 bases and J lost 1, with 13 bases in between. From germline, CDR1 is SGHRS and CDR2 YFSETQ. CDR3 length: 15 residues. The chain's CDR3 is CASSRRGGGTDTQYF. Here the CDR3 DNA reads TGCGCCAGCAGCCGTAGGGGGGGAGGCACAGATACGCAGTATTTT.

CDR3: CASSPLRDDFKDYGYTF. CDR3 DNA: TGTGCCAGCAGCCCTCTCCGGGATGATTTCAAGGACTATGGCTACACCTTC. V and J are TRBV5-6 and TRBJ1-2; D not certain. From germline, CDR1 is SGHDT and CDR2 YYEEEE. Trimming took 4 bases from V and 3 from J, leaving 22 bases between them. This CDR3 contains 17 residues.

The V and J genes are TRBV7-8 and TRBJ1-1; D remains unclear. Germline CDR1 SGHVS, CDR2 FQNEAQ. The CDR3 runs 17 residues. Deletions cut 5 bases from V and 1 base from J, with 20 bases between. CDR3 sequence (DNA): TGTGCCAGCAGCCTCCTGGGGAGGGAAATACCGAACACTGAAGCTTTCTTT. Protein: CASSLLGREIPNTEAFF.

A word on this clone: Mismatch with germline at one junction end may stem from a read error. The chain employs TRBV6-5 and TRBJ1-2; possible D gene TRBD1, 5 bases. This CDR3 region has 14 residues. Per the germline V gene, CDR1 is MNHEY and CDR2 is SVGAGI. The CDR3 sequence is CASSNSGTVYGYTF. CDR3 nucleotide sequence: TGTGCCAGCAGTAACTCCGGGACCGTGTATGGCTACACCTTC.

This chain connects TRBV4-2 to TRBJ2-2; 7 nucleotides agree with TRBD2. The CDR3 totals 18 residues. With V trimmed by 0 bases and J by 2 bases, 9 bases remained unmatched. Per germline, CDR1 LGHNA and CDR2 YNFKEQ. CDR3 amino acids: CASSQDKGGGRNTGELFF. The CDR3 DNA reads as TGTGCCAGCAGCCAAGATAAGGGCGGGGGACGCAACACCGGGGAGCTGTTTTTT.

V and J are TRBV2 and TRBJ1-4; D possibly corresponds to TRBD1 (6 bases). V was cut by 7 bases and J by 5 bases, with 23 bases left in between. The germline CDR1 and CDR2 sequences are SNHLY and FYNNEI. The CDR3 sequence is 17 residues long. The DNA of the CDR3 is TGTGCCAGCATGGGGAGGACAGTTTCCCGGAGGAATGAAAAACTGTTTTTT. It specifies CASMGRTVSRRNEKLFF.